This entry lists 31 T cell receptor beta chains sequenced from one sample in a study of glioma-infiltrating T cells. Amplification of TCR alpha and beta CDR3 regions from RNA used iRepertoire nested multiplex PCR. TCRdb reanalysed the multiplex PCR reads using MiXCR and keeps one entry per CDR3 protein. The table records 300,000 to 400,000 distinct CDR3 sequences, about two fifths of them present only once. The sequenced material came from glioma tissue, nonneoplastic brain tissue, or PBMCs (not recorded which). The receptor set was obtained from a human donor with low-grade glioma or glioblastoma, undergoing nonglioma brain surgery, or in good health (not recorded which).

This clonotype came up once. An end of the junction differs from the germline gene, which may be a read error. The chain joins TRBV6-2 or TRBV6-3 to TRBJ2-3; 7 bases agree with TRBD2. Germline lookup yields CDR1 MNHEY and CDR2 SVGEGT. This CDR3 comprises 14 residues. The CDR3: CAGSFLADTDTQYF. CDR3 in DNA: TGTGCCGGCAGCTTTCTAGCGGACACAGATACGCAGTATTTT.

The V gene is TRBV4-1, the J gene TRBJ1-5, with D possibly TRBD1 on 6 matching bases. The CDR3 covers 16 residues. Germline CDR1 reads MGHRA; CDR2 reads YSYEKL. Between the trimmed V and J ends, which lost 0 bases and 6 bases, there was a span of 15 bases. The CDR3 protein is CASSQDRGRWSQPQHF. The CDR3 DNA sequence: TGCGCCAGCAGCCAAGACAGGGGAAGGTGGTCTCAGCCCCAGCATTTT.

With regard to this clonotype: This may stem from a read error, because a much larger clone lies one nucleotide away. The chain is built from TRBV15 and TRBJ2-7; possible D gene TRBD1, 6 bases. The V gene's germline CDR1 is LNHNV and CDR2 YYDKDF (reference sequence). V dropped 6 bases and J dropped 7 bases, with 22 bases sitting between them. The CDR3 consists of 15 residues. The CDR3: CATSNRGSSYNEQYF. CDR3 DNA: TGTGCCACCAGTAATAGGGGGAGCTCCTACAATGAGCAGTACTTC.

Notes on this clonotype: An end of the junction differs from the germline gene, which may be a read error. The V gene is TRBV7-7, the J gene TRBJ2-1, with TRBD1 as a possible D gene (6 bases). Germline V gene lookup returns CDR1 SSHAT and CDR2 FNYEAQ (reference sequence). This CDR3 region has 15 residues. The CDR3 loop reads CASSSGTRPYNEQFF. The CDR3 region has the DNA TGTGCTAGCAGCTCCGGGACAAGGCCCTACAATGAGCAGTTCTTC.

To note about this clonotype: A read error may explain this, as a much larger clone is one base away. V usage is TRBV27 and J usage is TRBJ2-3; no firm D call. Germline values: CDR1 MNHEY, CDR2 SMNVEV (reference sequence). V was cut by 5 bases and J by 1 base, with 10 bases left in between. The CDR3 runs 14 residues. In DNA form, the CDR3 reads TGTGCCAGCAGTAACAGACTGGGCACAGATACGCAGTATTTT. This gives the protein CASSNRLGTDTQYF.

J is TRBJ2-7 and V is TRBV28, with 14 bases matching TRBD2. CDR3 length: 18 amino acids. In germline, CDR1 is MDHEN, CDR2 SYDVKM. The V segment lost 6 bases and the J segment 6 bases; nucleotides outside the gene matches: 16. The CDR3 loop is CASSSPQGTSGSLGEQYF. The CDR3, as DNA: TGTGCCAGCAGCTCACCCCAGGGGACTAGCGGGAGTCTTGGCGAGCAGTACTTC.

V and J are TRBV20-1 and TRBJ2-3, with 10 positions matching TRBD2. Germline V CDR1 and CDR2: DFQATT, SNEGSKA (reference sequence). V shed 8 bases and J 2 bases; nucleotides not matched to a gene: 7. This CDR3 comprises 14 residues. Here the CDR3 DNA reads TGCAGTCATGGTAGCGGGAGGACCACAGATACGCAGTATTTT. Its translation: CSHGSGRTTDTQYF.

In this sample, this clonotype turned up many times. The chain recombines TRBV6-2 or TRBV6-3 with TRBJ1-6, with TRBD1 as a possible D gene (5 bases). The CDR3 consists of 15 residues. CDR1 and CDR2 (germline): MNHEY, SVGEGT. V was clipped by 5 bases and J by 6 bases, with 14 bases between them. CDR3 residues: CASSPTSRGNSPLHF. The CDR3 coding sequence is TGTGCCAGCAGTCCGACATCAAGGGGTAATTCACCCCTCCACTTT.

The rearrangement joins TRBV20-1 to TRBJ2-5; 8 bases line up with TRBD2. V lost 0 bases and J lost 4; bases outside the gene matches: 22. Germline loops: CDR1 DFQATT, CDR2 SNEGSKA (reference sequence). The CDR3 has 20 residues. DNA for the CDR3: TGCAGTGCTAGAGAAGGGGTGGGTGAAATATCGGGAGGGCCGCGAGAGACCCAGTACTTC. This codes for CSAREGVGEISGGPRETQYF.

Comments on this clonotype: A much more abundant neighbour one base away suggests this may be a read error. The gene calls are TRBV20-1 and TRBJ1-1; D uncertain. CDR3 length equals 14 residues. Trimming stripped 4 bases from V and 1 base from J, with 13 bases between. Germline assignment: CDR1 DFQATT and CDR2 SNEGSKA (reference sequence). The CDR3 DNA follows: TGCAGTGCTACCAAAGGACTGAAGAACACTGAAGCTTTCTTT. Protein product: CSATKGLKNTEAFF.

The V gene is TRBV28, the J gene TRBJ2-7, with a tentative D call TRBD2 (6 bases). V lost 5 bases and J lost 4, with 24 bases in between. Germline V lookup: CDR1 MDHEN, CDR2 SYDVKM. There are 17 residues in the CDR3. Here the CDR3 reads CASSDTLPQDGSYEQYF. The CDR3 region has the DNA TGTGCCAGCAGTGACACACTCCCACAGGACGGGAGTTACGAGCAGTACTTC.

Regarding this clonotype: This may come from a read error, since a much larger clone is one base off. The CDR3 does not end in the conserved phenylalanine or tryptophan, so this is likely a read error. The genes are TRBV20-1 and TRBJ2-1; 10 positions match TRBD2. Trimming cost V 7 bases and J 4 bases; bases outside gene matches: 7. The CDR3 runs 14 residues. The germline CDR1 and CDR2 sequences are DFQATT and SNEGSKA (reference sequence). CDR3 nucleotide sequence: TGCAGTGTCCCGGGACTAGCGTCTTACAATGAGCAGTTCCTC. Its protein is CSVPGLASYNEQFL.

The chain has TRBV20-1 and TRBJ1-2, with 7 bases fitting TRBD1. The V segment lost 0 bases and the J segment 7 bases; nucleotides outside the gene matches: 8. The CDR3 length is 14 residues. CDR1 DFQATT and CDR2 SNEGSKA come from the germline V gene (reference sequence). This CDR3 reads CSARESQGVGGYTF. CDR3 sequence (DNA): TGCAGTGCTAGAGAAAGCCAGGGGGTGGGTGGCTACACCTTC.

In the case of this clonotype: This may be a read error: a much more frequent sequence differs by one nucleotide. The J gene is TRBJ1-1, the V gene TRBV27, with D maybe TRBD1 (5 bases). Germline values: CDR1 MNHEY, CDR2 SMNVEV (reference sequence). The CDR3 extends over 13 amino acids. V was trimmed by 4 bases and J by 7 bases, leaving 13 bases between them. CDR3 in DNA: TGTGCCAGCAGTTCGGGGCATTGGTTTGAAGCTTTCTTT. It translates to CASSSGHWFEAFF.

The chain has TRBV18 and TRBJ2-1, with 9 bases that match TRBD2. CDR1 and CDR2 from the germline V gene are KGHSH and LQKENI. V shed 1 base, J shed 3 bases, and the junction held 4 bases outside the gene matches. The CDR3 loop spans 16 amino acids. CDR3 amino acids: CASSPLAGAGYNEQFF. CDR3 coding DNA: TGTGCCAGCTCACCACTAGCGGGAGCGGGCTACAATGAGCAGTTCTTC.

Details on this clonotype: A much larger clone sits a single nucleotide away, making a read error possible. The rearrangement links TRBV20-1 to TRBJ1-2; no clear D gene. Trimming removed 2 bases at V and 6 bases at J, with 13 bases between. This CDR3 contains 13 residues. Germline lookup yields CDR1 DFQATT and CDR2 SNEGSKA (reference sequence). CDR3: CSARRGQYNGYTF. The CDR3 bases are TGCAGTGCTAGACGGGGTCAGTACAATGGCTACACCTTC.

The chain uses TRBV2 and TRBJ2-7; 10 nucleotides align to TRBD2. This CDR3 spans 13 amino acids. CDR1 and CDR2 from the germline V gene are SNHLY and FYNNEI. V gave up 7 bases and J gave up 5 bases; unmatched junction bases: 5. Here the CDR3 DNA reads TGTGCCAGCAACCCCGGACTAGCGGACGAGCAGTACTTC. It specifies CASNPGLADEQYF.

The chain combines TRBV2 with TRBJ1-1; D remains unclear. Germline CDR1 is SNHLY and CDR2 is FYNNEI. Trimming pared 0 bases from V and 10 bases from J, leaving 18 bases between. This CDR3 spans 15 amino acids. In DNA form, the CDR3 reads TGTGCCAGCAGTGAAGCGCGGGGAGTTGATCTGGTAGCTTTCTTT. The encoded protein is CASSEARGVDLVAFF.

This clonotype was seen repeatedly, ten times or more. The CDR3 protein is CASSYWEPQSGSPLHF. The CDR3 DNA reads TGTGCCAGCAGTTACTGGGAGCCCCAGTCAGGTTCACCCCTCCACTTT. This chain connects TRBV6-5 to TRBJ1-6, with unresolved D. The CDR3 is 16 amino acids. Germline lookup yields CDR1 MNHEY and CDR2 SVGAGI. Deletions cut 1 base from V and 9 bases from J, with 16 bases between.

J is TRBJ1-1 and V is TRBV18; 7 positions match TRBD1. Germline loops: CDR1 KGHSH, CDR2 LQKENI. V was pared by 5 bases and J by 0 bases, with 6 bases of the junction left unmatched. This CDR3 has 15 amino acids. The CDR3 DNA reads TGTGCCAGCTCATCGATAGGACAGGTGAACACTGAAGCTTTCTTT. It yields the protein CASSSIGQVNTEAFF.

This clonotype appeared many times. The chain carries TRBV6-2 or TRBV6-3 and TRBJ2-1; TRBD2 agrees at 14 bases. V lost 11 bases, J lost 9 bases, and 9 bases stayed unmatched. Germline CDR1 and CDR2: MNHEY and SVGEGT. This CDR3 has 14 amino acids. CDR3 coding DNA: TGTGCCGGCGGGACTAGCGGGAGTAAGGCTGAGCAGTTCTTC. The encoded protein is CAGGTSGSKAEQFF.

The sample holds many counts of this clonotype. The chain carries TRBV20-1 and TRBJ1-1; D gene unclear. Germline values: CDR1 DFQATT, CDR2 SNEGSKA (reference sequence). V lost 1 base and J 0 bases, leaving 12 bases between the germline ends. The CDR3 spans 15 residues. The CDR3 is CSARVVGRLNTEAFF. The CDR3 nucleotides read TGCAGTGCTAGAGTGGTGGGCAGGCTGAACACTGAAGCTTTCTTT.

The chain couples TRBV7-2 to TRBJ2-1; 9 positions match TRBD2. Germline trimming cut 1 base from V and 4 bases from J; bases unmatched to any gene: 2. The CDR3 sequence is 15 residues long. Germline V gene sequence: CDR1 SGHTA, CDR2 FQGNSA. CDR3 DNA sequence: TGTGCCAGCAGCTTAGTACTAGCGGGTTACAATGAGCAGTTCTTC. Its protein product is CASSLVLAGYNEQFF.

About this clonotype itself: A much larger clone sits a single nucleotide away, making a read error possible. CDR3 nucleotide sequence: TGTGCCAGCAGCTTAGTTGTAGGGCGCACAGATACGAAGTATTTT. Amino acids: CASSLVVGRTDTKYF. The chain uses TRBV7-2 and TRBJ2-3; no clear D. Per germline, CDR1 SGHTA and CDR2 FQGNSA. This CDR3 contains 15 residues.

The chain has TRBV20-1 and TRBJ1-5; TRBD1 is a possible D gene (5 bases). The CDR3 totals 15 residues. The V end was cut by 5 bases, the J end by 7 bases, with 21 bases between. Looked up from germline, CDR1 is DFQATT and CDR2 is SNEGSKA (reference sequence). CDR3 nucleotide sequence: TGCAGTGCTTTGATAGAAAAGCACAGGACCCAGCCCCAGCATTTT. This translates into CSALIEKHRTQPQHF.

The J gene is TRBJ2-4, the V gene TRBV15; D is ambiguous. There are 15 residues in the CDR3. The germline CDR1 and CDR2 sequences are LNHNV and YYDKDF (reference sequence). V lost 5 bases and J 0 bases, leaving 11 bases between the germline ends. The CDR3 nucleotides are TGTGCCACCAGCGTAGTGGAGCTAGCCAAAAACATTCAGTACTTC. Its translation is CATSVVELAKNIQYF.

This clonotype was detected many times. The chain combines TRBV25-1 with TRBJ2-1; TRBD1 agrees at 10 bases. Germline V gene data show CDR1 as MGHDK and CDR2 as SYGVNS. The V gene end was trimmed by 4 bases and the J gene end by 4 bases; junction bases not matched to a gene: 7. This CDR3 spans 16 amino acids. CDR3 DNA: TGTGCCAGCAGTGCCACGCGACAGGGGGCTTACAATGAGCAGTTCTTC. It is translated as CASSATRQGAYNEQFF.

This clonotype was seen more than once but under ten times. The chain has TRBV4-2 and TRBJ1-4; TRBD1 aligns across 10 bases. V lost 2 bases, J lost 6 bases, and 3 bases stayed unmatched. Germline assignment: CDR1 LGHNA and CDR2 YNFKEQ. This CDR3 has 15 residues. CDR3: CASSQQGQGYEKLFF. The CDR3 DNA is TGTGCCAGCAGCCAACAGGGACAGGGGTATGAAAAACTGTTTTTT.

This clonotype came up a few times. The V and J genes are TRBV29-1 and TRBJ2-3; D ambiguous. This CDR3 has 13 residues. V was trimmed by 3 bases and J by 0 bases, leaving 7 bases between them. Per germline, CDR1 SQVTM and CDR2 ANQGSEA. CDR3 protein: CSVDQESTDTQYF. The CDR3 nucleotides read TGCAGCGTTGATCAGGAGAGCACAGATACGCAGTATTTT.

V gene TRBV7-8 combines with J gene TRBJ2-1, with 11 positions matching TRBD2. Per germline, CDR1 SGHVS and CDR2 FQNEAQ. The V segment lost 0 bases and the J segment 5 bases; nucleotides outside the gene matches: 6. CDR3 length: 17 amino acids. As DNA, the CDR3 is TGTGCCAGCAGCTTAGCGTCCGGGACTAGCGGAAACAATGAGCAGTTCTTC. It translates to CASSLASGTSGNNEQFF.

A remark on this clonotype: A much bigger clone sits one base away, suggesting this may be a read error. V and J are TRBV7-2 and TRBJ2-5; perhaps TRBD2 as D (6 bases). Trimming cost V 5 bases and J 5 bases, with 21 bases left between them. The CDR3 totals 16 residues. The germline gives CDR1 SGHTA, CDR2 FQGNSA. The chain's CDR3 is CASSRMTNGGGETQYF. In DNA, the CDR3 is TGTGCCAGCAGCCGAATGACTAACGGAGGAGGGGAGACCCAGTACTTC. Supplemented by reference TRBV7-2 and TRBJ2-5, the full variable domain reads GAGVSQSPSNKVTEKGKDVELRCDPISGHTALYWYRQSLGQGLEFLIYFQGNSAPDKSGLPSDRFSAERTGGSVSTLTIQRTQQEDSAVYLCASSRMTNGGGETQYFGPGTRLLVL.